This TCR beta chain was sequenced for a study of spatial heterogeneity in lung cancer. Study in general: Across the raw uncorrected reads, a unique TCR and UMI combination was observed, on average, more than ten times. Whole-study results and caveats: Whereas they appeared in blood less at follow-up, ubiquitous expanded tumor TCRs appeared there more at resection.

Time point given: sample taken at primary tumor resection. Whole RNA was taken from tumor, nontumor lung or frozen PBMC; it was then sequenced unsorted. TCRdb called the 5' RACE reads again in MiXCR, with one record for every CDR3 protein. The table has 90,000 to 95,000 distinct CDR3 sequences, approximately 12% seen once; the top ten hold roughly 39%. V was trimmed by 0 bases and J by 2 bases, leaving 11 bases between them. CDR1 and CDR2 from the germline V gene are LGHNA and YSLEER. The CDR3 is 15 amino acids. This clonotype was recorded a few times. Its matching antigen is unknown. The TCR originated in a male donor with early-stage non-small cell lung cancer. The chain joins TRBV4-3 to TRBJ2-7; D may be TRBD2 (5 bases). Sample: PBMCs, taken at surgery. The CDR3 DNA reads TGCGCCAGCAGCCAAGATTGGAGCGGACCCTACGAGCAGTACTTC. This sequence encodes CASSQDWSGPYEQYF.